The source of this T cell receptor beta chain is a study of T cell repertoires in cytomegalovirus infection. Points on this clonotype: What it recognizes is unknown.

In TCRdb, the reads were re-called with MiXCR into one record per CDR3 protein. Altogether 95,000 to 120,000 distinct CDR3 sequences are present, 30% to 35% being singletons, with the ten largest covering 41%. The germline CDR1 and CDR2 sequences are SEHNR and FQNEAQ (reference sequence). The V segment lost 5 bases and the J segment 3 bases; nucleotides outside the gene matches: 8. The CDR3 is 15 amino acids. The chain employs TRBV7-9 and TRBJ1-2, with 8 bases identical to TRBD1. The clonotype originates from a human donor in good health (CMV status not recorded). Some clones in this sample may be carry-over from other donors' samples. The source was CD8+ T cells from cultured PBMCs, collected from culture after CMV antigen stimulation. CDR3 nucleotides: TGTGCCAGCAGCCCCCGGACAGGGAAAGACTATGGCTACACCTTC. Protein sequence: CASSPRTGKDYGYTF.